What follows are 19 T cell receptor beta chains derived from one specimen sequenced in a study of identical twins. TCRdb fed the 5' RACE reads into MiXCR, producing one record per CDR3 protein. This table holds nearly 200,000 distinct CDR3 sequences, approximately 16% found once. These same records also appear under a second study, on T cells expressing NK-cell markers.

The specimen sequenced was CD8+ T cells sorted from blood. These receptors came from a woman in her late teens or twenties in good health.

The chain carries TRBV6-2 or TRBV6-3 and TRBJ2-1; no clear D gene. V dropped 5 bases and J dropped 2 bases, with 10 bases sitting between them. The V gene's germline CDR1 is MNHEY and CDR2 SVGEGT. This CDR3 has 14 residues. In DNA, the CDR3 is TGTGCCAGCAGTCGAGTAGGAGCCTACAATGAGCAGTTCTTC. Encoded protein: CASSRVGAYNEQFF.

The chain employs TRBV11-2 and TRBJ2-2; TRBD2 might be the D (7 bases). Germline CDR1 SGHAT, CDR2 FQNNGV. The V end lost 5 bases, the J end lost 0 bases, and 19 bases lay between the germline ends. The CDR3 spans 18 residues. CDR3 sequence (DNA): TGTGCCAGCAGCCCTAGGGGGGGCACACATCCGAACACCGGGGAGCTGTTTTTT. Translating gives CASSPRGGTHPNTGELFF.

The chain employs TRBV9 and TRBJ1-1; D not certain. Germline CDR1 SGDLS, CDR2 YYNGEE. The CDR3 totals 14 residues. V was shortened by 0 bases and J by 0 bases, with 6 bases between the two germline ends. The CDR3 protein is CASSVGTLNTEAFF. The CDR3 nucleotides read TGTGCCAGCAGCGTAGGGACTTTGAACACTGAAGCTTTCTTT.

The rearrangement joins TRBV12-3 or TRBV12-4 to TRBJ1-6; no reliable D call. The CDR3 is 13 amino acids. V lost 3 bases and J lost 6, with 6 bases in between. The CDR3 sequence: CASSFGINSPLHF. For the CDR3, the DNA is TGTGCCAGCAGTTTTGGTATTAATTCACCCCTCCACTTT.

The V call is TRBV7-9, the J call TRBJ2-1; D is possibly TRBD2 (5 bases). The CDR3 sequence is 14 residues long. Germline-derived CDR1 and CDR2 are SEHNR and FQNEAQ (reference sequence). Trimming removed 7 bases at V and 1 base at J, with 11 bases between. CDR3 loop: CASTTSVSYNEQFF. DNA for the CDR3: TGTGCCAGCACCACTAGTGTTTCCTACAATGAGCAGTTCTTC.

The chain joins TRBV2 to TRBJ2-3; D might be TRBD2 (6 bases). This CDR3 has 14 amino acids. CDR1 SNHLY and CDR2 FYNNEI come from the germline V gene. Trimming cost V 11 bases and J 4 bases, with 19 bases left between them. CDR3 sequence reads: CALRWVPGADTQYF. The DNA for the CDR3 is TGTGCCCTCAGATGGGTTCCGGGGGCAGATACGCAGTATTTT.

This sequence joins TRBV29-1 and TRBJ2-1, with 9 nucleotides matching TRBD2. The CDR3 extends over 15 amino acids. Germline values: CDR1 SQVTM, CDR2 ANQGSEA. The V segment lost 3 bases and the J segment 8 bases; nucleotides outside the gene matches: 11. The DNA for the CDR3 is TGCAGCGTTGAGGGGCGGGAGGGGCAATTTGATGAGCAGTTCTTC. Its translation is CSVEGREGQFDEQFF.

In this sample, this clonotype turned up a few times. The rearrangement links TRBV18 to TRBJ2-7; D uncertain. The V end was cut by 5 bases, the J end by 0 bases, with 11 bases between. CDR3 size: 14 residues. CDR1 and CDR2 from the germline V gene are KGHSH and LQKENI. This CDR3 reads CASSALAPSYEQYF. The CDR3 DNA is TGTGCCAGCTCAGCCTTGGCCCCCTCCTACGAGCAGTACTTC.

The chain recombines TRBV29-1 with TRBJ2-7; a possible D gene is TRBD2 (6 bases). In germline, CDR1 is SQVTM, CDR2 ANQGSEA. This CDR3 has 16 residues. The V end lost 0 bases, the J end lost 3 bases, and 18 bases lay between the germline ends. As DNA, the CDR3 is TGCAGCGTTGAAGAGGGACTGGGGGAGGCTAGCTACGAGCAGTACTTC. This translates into CSVEEGLGEASYEQYF.

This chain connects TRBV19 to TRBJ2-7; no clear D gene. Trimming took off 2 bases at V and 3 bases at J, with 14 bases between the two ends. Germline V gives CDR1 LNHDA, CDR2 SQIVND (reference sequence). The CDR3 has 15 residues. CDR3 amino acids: CASSIRQDRVYEQYF. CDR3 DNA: TGTGCCAGTAGTATAAGGCAGGATCGAGTCTACGAGCAGTACTTC.

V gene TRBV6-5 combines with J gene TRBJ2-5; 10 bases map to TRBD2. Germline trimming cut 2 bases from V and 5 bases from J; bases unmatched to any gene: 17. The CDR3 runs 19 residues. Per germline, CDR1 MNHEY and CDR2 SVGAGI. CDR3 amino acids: CASSYGVAGGKTWIETQYF. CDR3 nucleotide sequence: TGTGCCAGCAGTTACGGGGTAGCGGGGGGCAAGACTTGGATCGAGACCCAGTACTTC.

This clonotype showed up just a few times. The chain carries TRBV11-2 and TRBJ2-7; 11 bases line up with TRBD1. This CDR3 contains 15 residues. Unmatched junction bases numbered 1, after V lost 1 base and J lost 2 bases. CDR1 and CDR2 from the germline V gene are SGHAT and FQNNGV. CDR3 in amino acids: CASSLAGQGAYEQYF. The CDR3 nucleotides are TGTGCCAGCAGCTTAGCGGGACAGGGGGCCTACGAGCAGTACTTC.

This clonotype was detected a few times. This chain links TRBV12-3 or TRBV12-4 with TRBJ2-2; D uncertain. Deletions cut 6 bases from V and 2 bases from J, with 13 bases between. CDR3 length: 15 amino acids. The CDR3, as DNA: TGTGCCAGCAGCCCGTCCGTTCCAAACACCGGGGAGCTGTTTTTT. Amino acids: CASSPSVPNTGELFF.

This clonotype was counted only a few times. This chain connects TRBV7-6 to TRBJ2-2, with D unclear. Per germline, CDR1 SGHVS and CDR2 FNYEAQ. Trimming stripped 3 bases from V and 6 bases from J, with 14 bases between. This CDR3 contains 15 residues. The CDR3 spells CASSFLTESPGELFF. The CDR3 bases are TGTGCCAGCAGCTTCTTGACCGAGTCTCCCGGGGAGCTGTTTTTT.

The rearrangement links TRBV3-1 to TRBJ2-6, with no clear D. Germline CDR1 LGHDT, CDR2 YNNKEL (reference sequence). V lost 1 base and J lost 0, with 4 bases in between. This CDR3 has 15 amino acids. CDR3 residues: CASSQVSSGANVLTF. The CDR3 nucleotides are TGTGCCAGCAGCCAAGTTAGCTCTGGGGCCAACGTCCTGACTTTC.

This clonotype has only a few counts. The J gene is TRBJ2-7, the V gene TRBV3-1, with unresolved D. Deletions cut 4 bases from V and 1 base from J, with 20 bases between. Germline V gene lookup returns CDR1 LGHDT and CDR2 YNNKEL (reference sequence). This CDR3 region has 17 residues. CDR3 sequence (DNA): TGTGCCAGCAGCCCATTGTTCTCCGGGCATGGGTCCTACGAGCAGTACTTC. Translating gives CASSPLFSGHGSYEQYF.

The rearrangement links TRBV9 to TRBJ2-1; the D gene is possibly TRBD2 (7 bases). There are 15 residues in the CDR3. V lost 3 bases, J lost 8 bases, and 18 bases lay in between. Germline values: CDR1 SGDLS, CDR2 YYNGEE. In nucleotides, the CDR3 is TGTGCCAGCAGCGACGGAGTAGGGGAGGGGGATGAGCAGTTCTTC. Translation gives CASSDGVGEGDEQFF.

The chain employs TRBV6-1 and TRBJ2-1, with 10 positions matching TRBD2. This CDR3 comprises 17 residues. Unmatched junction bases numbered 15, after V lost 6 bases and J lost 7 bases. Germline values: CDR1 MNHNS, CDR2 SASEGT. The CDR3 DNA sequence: TGTGCCAGCAGCACGATCTACCAGCGGGAGGGCCTGAATGAGCAGTTCTTC. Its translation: CASSTIYQREGLNEQFF.

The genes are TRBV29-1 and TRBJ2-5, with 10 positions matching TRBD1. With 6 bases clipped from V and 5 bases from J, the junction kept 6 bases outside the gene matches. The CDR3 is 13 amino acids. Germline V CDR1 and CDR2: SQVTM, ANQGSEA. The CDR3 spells CSVGTGASETQYF. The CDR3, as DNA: TGCAGCGTCGGGACAGGGGCATCGGAGACCCAGTACTTC.